Listed below are T cell receptor beta chains from one sample, sequenced in a study of blood T cell repertoires in COVID-19. Assay: immunoSEQ multiplex PCR; the TCRdb copy retains only in-frame clones and omits some. The sample lists over 300,000 clones, 90% occurring once. Sequencing used peripheral blood. The origin of the receptors is a man aged 18 to 35 with active or convalescent COVID-19. Both conserved end residues are part of each CDR3. Fields, in order: J gene, clone size, V gene, D gene, CDR3 protein, CDR3 DNA. A D gene is named only where the DNA matches it firmly. Part of the rows lack a size; the others show once, few, many or a class for expanded clones.

J: TRBJ1-6; size: NA; V: TRBV5-1; D: NA; CDR3: CASSLVPAGGGEVSYNSPLHF; DNA: TGCGCCAGCAGCTTGGTCCCCGCAGGAGGAGGGGAGGTCTCCTATAATTCACCCCTCCACTTT
J: TRBJ2-2; size: NA; V: TRBV4-1; D: NA; CDR3: CASSQGARVGTGELFF; DNA: TGCGCCAGCAGCCAAGGTGCCAGGGTGGGAACCGGGGAGCTGTTTTTT
J: TRBJ1-5; size: NA; V: TRBV5-1; D: NA; CDR3: CASSSGENSNQPQHF; DNA: TGCGCCAGCAGCTCGGGGGAGAATAGCAATCAGCCCCAGCATTTT
J: TRBJ2-4; size: NA; V: TRBV5-1; D: TRBD1; CDR3: CASSSGQVPYIQYF; DNA: TGCGCCAGCAGCTCAGGACAGGTCCCCTACATTCAGTACTTC
J: TRBJ2-1; size: few; V: TRBV7-2; D: NA; CDR3: CASSLGGGNEQFF; DNA: TGTGCCAGCAGCTTAGGAGGCGGGAATGAGCAGTTCTTC
J: TRBJ2-2; size: NA; V: TRBV11-2; D: TRBD1; CDR3: CASSLRDRVSGELFF; DNA: TGTGCCAGCAGCTTACGGGACAGGGTTTCGGGGGAGCTGTTTTTT
J: TRBJ2-7; size: NA; V: TRBV11-2; D: TRBD1; CDR3: CASRLGQGVSYEQYF; DNA: TGTGCCAGCAGGCTCGGGCAGGGGGTCTCCTACGAGCAGTACTTC
J: TRBJ1-1; size: NA; V: TRBV7-2; D: NA; CDR3: CASSLPLGGAFF; DNA: TGTGCCAGCAGCTTACCCCTCGGCGGAGCTTTCTTT
J: TRBJ1-5; size: once; V: TRBV19; D: TRBD1; CDR3: CASTRMTGSNQPQHF; DNA: TGTGCCAGTACCCGAATGACAGGGAGCAATCAGCCCCAGCATTTT
J: TRBJ1-3; size: NA; V: TRBV18; D: NA; CDR3: CASSPGESGNTIYF; DNA: TGTGCCAGCTCACCCGGAGAATCTGGAAACACCATATATTTT
J: TRBJ1-1; size: NA; V: TRBV5-1; D: NA; CDR3: CASSLYLQGTEAFF; DNA: TGCGCCAGCAGCTTGTACCTCCAGGGGACTGAAGCTTTCTTT
J: TRBJ2-2; size: NA; V: TRBV18; D: TRBD1; CDR3: CASSPGQENTGELFF; DNA: TGTGCCAGCTCACCGGGACAGGAGAACACCGGGGAGCTGTTTTTT
J: TRBJ1-3; size: NA; V: TRBV3-1/TRBV3-2; D: TRBD1; CDR3: CASSQEGQGCSGNTIYF; DNA: TGTGCCAGCAGCCAAGAGGGACAGGGATGCTCTGGAAACACCATATATTTT
J: TRBJ1-5; size: NA; V: TRBV3-1/TRBV3-2; D: NA; CDR3: CASSQGRGFVSNQPQHF; DNA: TGTGCCAGCAGCCAAGGGAGGGGATTCGTGAGCAATCAGCCCCAGCATTTT
J: TRBJ1-4; size: NA; V: TRBV5-6; D: NA; CDR3: CASSFGTPGRKLFF; DNA: TGTGCCAGCAGCTTTGGGACACCTGGACGAAAACTGTTTTTT
J: TRBJ2-7; size: NA; V: TRBV28; D: NA; CDR3: CASSNRQAVYEQYF; DNA: TGTGCCAGCAGTAACCGACAGGCGGTCTACGAGCAGTACTTC
J: TRBJ1-5; size: few; V: TRBV19; D: NA; CDR3: CASSNDYSDQPQHF; DNA: TGTGCCAGTAGTAACGACTATAGCGATCAGCCCCAGCATTTT
J: TRBJ1-6; size: NA; V: TRBV4-3; D: TRBD1; CDR3: CASSQAVQGTSPLHF; DNA: TGCGCCAGCAGCCAAGCCGTACAGGGGACTTCACCCCTCCACTTT
J: TRBJ2-7; size: NA; V: TRBV5-6; D: TRBD2; CDR3: CASSSPGVAGVEQYF; DNA: TGTGCCAGCAGCTCCCCCGGAGTAGCGGGAGTCGAGCAGTACTTC
J: TRBJ1-4; size: NA; V: TRBV27; D: TRBD1; CDR3: CASSPYQRQGRNEKLFF; DNA: TGTGCCAGCAGTCCTTACCAGAGACAGGGCAGAAATGAAAAACTGTTTTTT
J: TRBJ1-3; size: NA; V: TRBV2; D: TRBD1; CDR3: CASSGQGTLSGNTIYF; DNA: TGTGCCAGCAGTGGACAGGGGACCCTCTCTGGAAACACCATATATTTT
J: TRBJ1-5; size: NA; V: TRBV19; D: NA; CDR3: CASTPFTTSGNQPQHF; DNA: TGTGCCAGTACTCCATTCACTACGTCGGGCAATCAGCCCCAGCATTTT
J: TRBJ2-1; size: NA; V: TRBV21-1; D: NA; CDR3: CASSRRLTDNEQFF; DNA: TGTGCCAGCAGTAGACGATTGACAGACAATGAGCAGTTCTTC
J: TRBJ2-1; size: NA; V: TRBV5-8; D: NA; CDR3: CASSLGQGEQFF; DNA: TGTGCCAGCAGCCTCGGTCAGGGGGAGCAGTTCTTC
J: TRBJ2-7; size: NA; V: TRBV4-1; D: NA; CDR3: CASSQGPLYEQYF; DNA: TGCGCCAGCAGCCAAGGCCCACTCTACGAGCAGTACTTC
J: TRBJ2-4; size: NA; V: TRBV18; D: TRBD1; CDR3: CASSRLTGEMAKNIQYF; DNA: TGTGCCAGCTCCCGACTAACAGGGGAGATGGCCAAAAACATTCAGTACTTC
J: TRBJ1-2; size: NA; V: TRBV2; D: TRBD1; CDR3: CASSDGSGTGDYGYTF; DNA: TGTGCCAGCAGTGACGGATCCGGGACAGGTGATTATGGCTACACCTTC
J: TRBJ1-4; size: NA; V: TRBV2; D: NA; CDR3: CASSAGYTNEKLFF; DNA: TGTGCCAGCAGTGCGGGGTACACTAATGAAAAACTGTTTTTT
J: TRBJ2-2; size: once; V: TRBV11-2; D: NA; CDR3: CASSLRWSTGELFF; DNA: TGTGCCAGCAGCTTACGATGGAGCACCGGGGAGCTGTTTTTT
J: TRBJ2-2; size: NA; V: TRBV18; D: TRBD1; CDR3: CASSQRPDRDTGELFF; DNA: TGTGCCAGCTCGCAACGTCCGGACAGGGACACCGGGGAGCTGTTTTTT
J: TRBJ1-1; size: NA; V: TRBV10-1; D: TRBD1; CDR3: CASSHRGTYTEAFF; DNA: TGCGCCAGCAGTCACAGGGGTACATACACTGAAGCTTTCTTT
J: TRBJ2-1; size: NA; V: TRBV28; D: NA; CDR3: CASSPGGPNNEQFF; DNA: TGTGCCAGCAGTCCCGGGGGGCCGAACAATGAGCAGTTCTTC
J: TRBJ2-2; size: NA; V: TRBV5-1; D: TRBD1; CDR3: CASSRRATGVTGELFF; DNA: TGCGCCAGCAGCCGGAGGGCGACAGGGGTCACCGGGGAGCTGTTTTTT
J: TRBJ1-2; size: once; V: TRBV28; D: TRBD1; CDR3: CASRGDSFYGYTF; DNA: TGTGCCAGCCGAGGGGACAGCTTCTATGGCTACACCTTC
J: TRBJ1-6; size: few; V: TRBV4-3; D: NA; CDR3: CASSQDRETASYNSPLHF; DNA: TGCGCCAGCAGCCAAGATCGGGAGACAGCCTCCTATAATTCACCCCTCCACTTT
J: TRBJ1-5; size: NA; V: TRBV6-6; D: NA; CDR3: CASSYLSNQPQHF; DNA: TGTGCCAGCAGTTATCTTAGCAATCAGCCCCAGCATTTT
J: TRBJ1-6; size: NA; V: TRBV30; D: TRBD1; CDR3: CACRGTVNSPLHF; DNA: TGTGCCTGTCGGGGGACAGTGAATTCACCCCTCCACTTT
J: TRBJ2-2; size: NA; V: TRBV9; D: NA; CDR3: CASSVDPGNTGELFF; DNA: TGTGCCAGCAGCGTAGACCCGGGGAACACCGGGGAGCTGTTTTTT
J: TRBJ2-3; size: NA; V: TRBV6-5; D: TRBD2; CDR3: CASTNGGVDTDTQYF; DNA: TGTGCCAGCACCAACGGGGGGGTTGACACAGATACGCAGTATTTT
J: TRBJ2-7; size: NA; V: TRBV7-8; D: NA; CDR3: CASSHGSTSSYEQYF; DNA: TGTGCCAGCAGCCACGGATCGACTAGTTCCTACGAGCAGTACTTC
J: TRBJ1-1; size: NA; V: TRBV21-1; D: NA; CDR3: CASSPGGHTLKNTEAFF; DNA: TGTGCCAGCAGCCCAGGGGGACACACCCTAAAGAACACTGAAGCTTTCTTT
J: TRBJ2-7; size: NA; V: TRBV19; D: NA; CDR3: CASSPNRSQQYF; DNA: TGTGCCAGTAGCCCTAACAGGTCCCAGCAGTACTTC
J: TRBJ2-3; size: NA; V: TRBV9; D: TRBD2; CDR3: CASSTSGGAEAQYF; DNA: TGTGCCAGCAGCACTAGCGGGGGGGCCGAGGCGCAGTATTTT
J: TRBJ1-2; size: NA; V: TRBV5-1; D: NA; CDR3: CASSLAQGQEYGYTF; DNA: TGCGCCAGCAGCTTGGCCCAGGGGCAGGAGTATGGCTACACCTTC
J: TRBJ1-5; size: NA; V: TRBV6-4; D: NA; CDR3: CASSDSPRDQPQHF; DNA: TGTGCCAGCAGTGACTCCCCCCGAGATCAGCCCCAGCATTTT
J: TRBJ2-3; size: NA; V: TRBV27; D: TRBD1; CDR3: CASRGQRLIDTQYF; DNA: TGTGCCAGCAGGGGACAGCGGCTCATAGATACGCAGTATTTT
J: TRBJ1-2; size: NA; V: TRBV7-2; D: NA; CDR3: CASSLGGGQRNYGYTF; DNA: TGTGCCAGCAGCTTAGGGGGAGGGCAGCGAAACTATGGCTACACCTTC
J: TRBJ1-1; size: NA; V: TRBV27; D: NA; CDR3: CASSPRTVNTEAFF; DNA: TGTGCCAGCAGTCCCAGGACAGTCAACACTGAAGCTTTCTTT
J: TRBJ2-7; size: NA; V: TRBV28; D: NA; CDR3: CASRTAVGGGTHEQYF; DNA: TGTGCCAGCAGAACCGCCGTGGGGGGGGGCACCCACGAGCAGTACTTC
J: TRBJ1-6; size: once; V: TRBV5-6; D: TRBD1; CDR3: CASSTETGKNSPLHF; DNA: TGTGCCAGCAGCACCGAGACAGGGAAGAATTCACCCCTCCACTTT
J: TRBJ2-3; size: NA; V: TRBV6-5; D: NA; CDR3: CASSYLGSYTDTQYF; DNA: TGTGCCAGCAGTTACCTCGGTAGCTATACAGATACGCAGTATTTT
J: TRBJ2-7; size: NA; V: TRBV5-1; D: TRBD1; CDR3: CASSLGQGVYEQYF; DNA: TGCGCCAGCAGCTTGGGACAGGGGGTCTACGAGCAGTACTTC